This T cell receptor beta chain was recorded in a study of T cell repertoires in cytomegalovirus infection. This clonotype was seen many times. No antigen is known for it. Via MiXCR, TCRdb re-called the reads, giving one row per CDR3 protein. The profile covers 680,000 or so distinct CDR3 sequences, with roughly a third appearing a single time and 2.8% taken by the ten largest. With V trimmed by 6 bases and J by 6 bases, 7 bases remained unmatched. CDR1 MNHNS and CDR2 SASEGT come from the germline V gene. There are 13 residues in the CDR3. The study's findings and limits: In two of eight donors, the top clonotype was HLA-C-restricted CMV-specific.

The sequence came from a human donor in good health (CMV status not recorded). Some clones in this sample may be carry-over from other donors' samples. The rearrangement links TRBV6-1 to TRBJ1-1; 7 bases are a match to TRBD1. The sequencing input was PBMCs. In nucleotides, the CDR3 is TGTGCCAGCAGAGTCGACAGGGTGTCTGAAGCTTTCTTT. Amino acid sequence: CASRVDRVSEAFF.